These 4 T cell receptor beta chains came from one sample sequenced in a study of regulatory T cells in long-lasting Graves disease. Arm-PCR with iRepertoire HTBI primers amplified the CDR3 regions for these TCR beta libraries. MiXCR, applied by TCRdb to the multiplex PCR reads, yields one record per CDR3 protein. The table includes around 240,000 distinct CDR3 sequences, around a sixth detected once. This sample's time point: newly diagnosed GD, antithyroid drugs for less than 3 months. The TCR library was made from RNA extracted from PBMCs. The same sample was also studied in work on T cells in Graves' hyperthyroidism and ophthalmopathy.

Source: peripheral blood mononuclear cells (PBMCs), taken at new diagnosis, from a patient treated with antithyroid drugs. These receptor sequences come from a woman in her 30s with Graves disease.

Ten or more counts support this clonotype. In DNA form, the CDR3 reads TGTGCTAGTGGTTCACTGAAACCCGGACAGGGCTATGGCTACACCTTC. Amino acids: CASGSLKPGQGYGYTF. V gene TRBV12-5 combines with J gene TRBJ1-2; 8 nucleotides line up with TRBD1. The CDR3 totals 16 residues. CDR1 is LGHNT, CDR2 FRNRAP, per germline. V lost 4 bases and J lost 4; bases outside the gene matches: 11.

This clonotype has a count of ten or more. This chain connects TRBV7-2 to TRBJ2-7; D might be TRBD1 (5 bases). Germline CDR1 and CDR2: SGHTA and FQGNSA. Trimming left V 2 bases short and J 7 bases short, with 15 bases between. This CDR3 comprises 14 residues. CDR3: CASSLPGAGEEQYF. CDR3 nucleotides: TGTGCCAGCAGCTTACCTGGGGCAGGTGAAGAGCAGTACTTC.

At least ten counts were recorded for this clonotype. The rearrangement joins TRBV6-4 to TRBJ2-3; D gene ambiguous. The CDR3 is made up of 15 amino acids. Germline V gene lookup returns CDR1 MRHNA and CDR2 SNTAGT. Deletions cut 5 bases from V and 0 bases from J, with 12 bases between. CDR3 sequence: CASSPRFTSTDTQYF. As DNA, the CDR3 is TGTGCCAGCAGTCCTAGGTTTACTAGCACAGATACGCAGTATTTT.

This clonotype was observed many times. The chain links TRBV20-1 to TRBJ1-2; the match to TRBD1 covers 7 bases. V was clipped by 4 bases and J by 0 bases; unmatched bases: 5. The CDR3 totals 14 residues. CDR1 is DFQATT, CDR2 SNEGSKA, per germline (reference sequence). The CDR3 sequence is CSAISTGTNYGYTF. CDR3 nucleotides: TGCAGTGCTATTTCGACAGGGACTAACTATGGCTACACCTTC.